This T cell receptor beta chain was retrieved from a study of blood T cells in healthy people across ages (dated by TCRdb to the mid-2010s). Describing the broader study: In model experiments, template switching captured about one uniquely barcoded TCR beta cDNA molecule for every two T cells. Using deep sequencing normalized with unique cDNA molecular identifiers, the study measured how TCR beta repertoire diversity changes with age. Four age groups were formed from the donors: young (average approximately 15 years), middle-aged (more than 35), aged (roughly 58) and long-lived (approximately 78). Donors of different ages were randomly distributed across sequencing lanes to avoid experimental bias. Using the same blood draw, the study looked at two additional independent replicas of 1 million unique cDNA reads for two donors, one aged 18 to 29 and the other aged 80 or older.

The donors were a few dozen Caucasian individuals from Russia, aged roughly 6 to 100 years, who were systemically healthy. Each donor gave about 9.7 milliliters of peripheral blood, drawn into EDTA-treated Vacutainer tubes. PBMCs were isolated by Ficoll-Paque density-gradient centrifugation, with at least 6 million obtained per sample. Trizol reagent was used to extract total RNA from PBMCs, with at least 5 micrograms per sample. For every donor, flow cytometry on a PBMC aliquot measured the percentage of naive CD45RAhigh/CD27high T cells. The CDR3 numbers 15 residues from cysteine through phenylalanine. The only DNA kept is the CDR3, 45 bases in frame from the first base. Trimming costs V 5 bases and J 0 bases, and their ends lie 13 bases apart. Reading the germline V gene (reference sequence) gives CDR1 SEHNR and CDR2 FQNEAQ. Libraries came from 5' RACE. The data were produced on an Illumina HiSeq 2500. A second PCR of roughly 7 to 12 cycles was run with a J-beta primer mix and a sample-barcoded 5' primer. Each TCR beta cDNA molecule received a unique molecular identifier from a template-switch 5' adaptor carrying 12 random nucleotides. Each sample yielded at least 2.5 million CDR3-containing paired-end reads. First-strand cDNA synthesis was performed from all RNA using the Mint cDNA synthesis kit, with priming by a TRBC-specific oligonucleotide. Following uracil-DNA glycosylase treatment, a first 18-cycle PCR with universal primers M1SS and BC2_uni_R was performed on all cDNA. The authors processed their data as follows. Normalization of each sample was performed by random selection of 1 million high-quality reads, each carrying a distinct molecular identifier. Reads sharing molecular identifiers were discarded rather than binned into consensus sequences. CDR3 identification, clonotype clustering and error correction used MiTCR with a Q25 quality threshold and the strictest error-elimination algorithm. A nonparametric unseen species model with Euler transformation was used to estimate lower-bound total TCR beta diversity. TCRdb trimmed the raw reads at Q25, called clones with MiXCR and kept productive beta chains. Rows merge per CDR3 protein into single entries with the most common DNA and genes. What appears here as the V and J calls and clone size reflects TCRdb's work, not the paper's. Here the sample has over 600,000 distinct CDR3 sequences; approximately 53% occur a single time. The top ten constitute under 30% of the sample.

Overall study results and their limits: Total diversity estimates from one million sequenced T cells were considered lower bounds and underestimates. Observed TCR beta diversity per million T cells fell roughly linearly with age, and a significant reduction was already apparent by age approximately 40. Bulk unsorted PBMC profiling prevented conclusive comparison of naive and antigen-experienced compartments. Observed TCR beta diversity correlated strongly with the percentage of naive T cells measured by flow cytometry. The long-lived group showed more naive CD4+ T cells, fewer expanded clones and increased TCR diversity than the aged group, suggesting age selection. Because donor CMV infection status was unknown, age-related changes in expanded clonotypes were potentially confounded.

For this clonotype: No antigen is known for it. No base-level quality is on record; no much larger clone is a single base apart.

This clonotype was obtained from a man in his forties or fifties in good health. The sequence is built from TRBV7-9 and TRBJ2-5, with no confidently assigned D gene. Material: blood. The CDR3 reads CASSLVLGHQETQYF. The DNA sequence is TGTGCCAGCAGCCTAGTTCTCGGGCACCAAGAGACCCAGTACTTC.